A single sample gave rise to the 24 T cell receptor beta chains below, sequenced in a study of T cell responses to AZD1222 COVID-19 vaccine (dated by TCRdb to about 2021). Library method: the immunoSEQ multiplex PCR assay. This is the immuneACCESS table as TCRdb keeps it, with only in-frame sequences that have V and J called. A part of the clones is gone; compared with another copy, unresolved V genes explain less than half, and the rest is unexplained. The sample table holds 200,000 or so clones, of which about 87% were seen once. Together, the top ten hold under 7.5% of the sample. Sample time point, as interpreted from the label and publication: baseline before first vaccination. The starting material was peripheral blood, obtained on day 0 of AZD1222 vaccination. The receptors were gathered from an adult in good health.

Only a few counts were recorded for this clone. The V call is TRBV5-6, the J call TRBJ2-5; 7 positions match TRBD2. CDR1 is SGHDT, CDR2 YYEEEE, per germline. The CDR3 runs 17 residues. V was pared by 0 bases and J by 5 bases, with 13 bases of the junction left unmatched. The CDR3 DNA reads TGTGCCAGCAGCTTGGCCGTCGGCGGGGGAGCAGGGGAGACCCAGTACTTC. Protein sequence: CASSLAVGGGAGETQYF.

This clone occurred once. The rearrangement links TRBV10-3 to TRBJ1-2; 7 nucleotides match TRBD1. V lost 5 bases, J lost 1 base, and 1 base stayed unmatched. This CDR3 is 13 amino acids long. CDR1 is ENHRY and CDR2 is SYGVKD in the germline V gene. The CDR3 spells CAISTGVNYGYTF. CDR3 sequence (DNA): TGTGCCATCAGTACAGGGGTTAACTATGGCTACACCTTC.

V is TRBV5-1 and J is TRBJ2-5; the match to TRBD1 covers 12 bases. Unmatched junction bases numbered 5, after V lost 0 bases and J lost 5 bases. The V gene's germline CDR1 is SGHRS and CDR2 YFSETQ. This CDR3 comprises 16 residues. As DNA, the CDR3 is TGCGCCAGCAGCTTGGCCGGGACAGGGGGCTGGGAGACCCAGTACTTC. Encoded protein: CASSLAGTGGWETQYF.

The chain is built from TRBV19 and TRBJ1-1, with TRBD1 as a possible D gene (5 bases). V lost 6 bases, J lost 0 bases, and 11 bases lay in between. This CDR3 has 14 residues. The germline V gene has CDR1 LNHDA and CDR2 SQIVND (reference sequence). This CDR3 is CASRTQVMNTEAFF. Written as DNA, the CDR3 is TGTGCCAGTAGAACACAGGTAATGAACACTGAAGCTTTCTTT.

The V gene is TRBV6-5, the J gene TRBJ1-2; D may be TRBD1 (5 bases). This CDR3 has 14 amino acids. Trimming stripped 0 bases from V and 8 bases from J, with 13 bases between. Germline V CDR1 and CDR2: MNHEY, SVGAGI. CDR3 nucleotides: TGTGCCAGCAGTTACTCGGCCCAGGGCCCCGGCTACACCTTC. It codes for CASSYSAQGPGYTF.

This chain connects TRBV2 to TRBJ1-5; possibly TRBD1 for D (5 bases). In germline, CDR1 is SNHLY, CDR2 FYNNEI. Trimming took 1 base from V and 4 from J, leaving 5 bases between them. This CDR3 comprises 13 residues. CDR3 protein: CASSEEGNQPQHF. In DNA form, the CDR3 reads TGTGCCAGCAGTGAAGAGGGGAATCAGCCCCAGCATTTT.

The chain carries TRBV28 and TRBJ2-7; 8 bases are shared with TRBD1. V was pared by 4 bases and J by 3 bases, with 8 bases of the junction left unmatched. Germline V CDR1 and CDR2: MDHEN, SYDVKM. This CDR3 contains 15 residues. In DNA form, the CDR3 reads TGTGCCAGCAGTTCACAGGGGGGCCCCCTCTACGAGCAGTACTTC. Residues: CASSSQGGPLYEQYF.

The V gene is TRBV7-9, the J gene TRBJ1-3; possible D gene TRBD1, 6 bases. The CDR3 has 15 amino acids. Germline CDR1 and CDR2: SEHNR and FQNEAQ (reference sequence). The ends were cut back, 8 bases at V and 3 bases at J, with 17 bases in the middle. CDR3 residues: CASCYFRGIGNTIYF. The CDR3 bases are TGTGCCAGCTGCTACTTCAGGGGTATTGGAAACACCATATATTTT. The entire variable domain, with the rest obtained from reference TRBV7-9 and TRBJ1-3, is as follows: DTGVSQNPRHKITKRGQNVTFRCDPISEHNRLYWYRQTLGQGPEFLTYFQNEAQLEKSRLLSDRFSAERPKGSFSTLEIQRTEQGDSAMYLCASCYFRGIGNTIYFGEGSWLTVV.

This clone was detected once. The V gene is TRBV19, the J gene TRBJ2-1; 9 positions agree with TRBD2. There are 16 residues in the CDR3. Germline values: CDR1 LNHDA, CDR2 SQIVND (reference sequence). Trimming took 7 bases from V and 6 from J; bases not matched to a gene: 13. The CDR3, as DNA: TGTGCCAGTAAAACTAGCGGGCTTCAAAATTCCAATGAGCAGTTCTTC. It codes for CASKTSGLQNSNEQFF.

The chain is built from TRBV19 and TRBJ1-2; 8 bases align to TRBD1. The CDR3 is made up of 13 amino acids. V was pared by 7 bases and J by 8 bases, with 9 bases of the junction left unmatched. Germline V gives CDR1 LNHDA, CDR2 SQIVND (reference sequence). The CDR3 DNA is TGTGCCAGTATCTCGGACAGGGTTGGCGGCTACACCTTC. It encodes CASISDRVGGYTF. Full variable domain (rest looked up from reference TRBV19 and TRBJ1-2): DGGITQSPKYLFRKEGQNVTLSCEQNLNHDAMYWYRQDPGQGLRLIYYSQIVNDFQKGDIAEGYSVSREKKESFPLTVTSAQKNPTAFYLCASISDRVGGYTFGSGTRLTVV.

The chain carries TRBV10-3 and TRBJ2-2, with 9 positions matching TRBD1. V was pared by 4 bases and J by 7 bases, with 13 bases of the junction left unmatched. The CDR3 is 17 amino acids. Germline values: CDR1 ENHRY, CDR2 SYGVKD. The CDR3 sequence: CAISGRGTGIADGELFF. CDR3 bases: TGTGCCATCAGTGGAAGAGGGACAGGGATAGCTGACGGGGAGCTGTTTTTT.

The J gene is TRBJ2-3, the V gene TRBV3-1 (or the pseudogene TRBV3-2); 11 bases align to TRBD2. The CDR3 runs 15 residues. Germline CDR1 is LGHDT and CDR2 is YNNKEL (reference sequence). Unmatched junction bases numbered 5, after V lost 5 bases and J lost 4 bases. This CDR3 is CASSKIAGGPDTQYF. The CDR3 DNA reads TGTGCCAGCAGCAAGATAGCGGGAGGGCCAGATACGCAGTATTTT.

Only a few counts were recorded for this clone. The rearrangement uses TRBV7-2 and TRBJ2-7; D remains unclear. The V end lost 4 bases, the J end lost 6 bases, and 13 bases lay between the germline ends. The germline gives CDR1 SGHTA, CDR2 FQGNSA. The CDR3 is 13 residues long. The CDR3 is CASSSGPGREQYF. DNA of the CDR3: TGTGCCAGCAGCTCAGGCCCGGGTCGCGAGCAGTACTTC.

CDR3 loop: CASSQVWRDPSNEQFF. The CDR3 bases are TGTGCCAGCAGCCAAGTCTGGCGGGATCCCTCCAATGAGCAGTTCTTC. The chain uses TRBV3-1 (or the pseudogene TRBV3-2) and TRBJ2-1; a weak D match, TRBD2 (6 bases). Germline V gene sequence: CDR1 LGHDT, CDR2 YNNKEL (reference sequence). The CDR3 loop spans 16 amino acids. Trimming left V 1 base short and J 6 bases short, with 16 bases between.

V usage is TRBV3-1 (or the pseudogene TRBV3-2) and J usage is TRBJ2-7; 7 nucleotides match TRBD1. From germline, CDR1 is LGHDT and CDR2 YNNKEL (reference sequence). V shed 4 bases and J 9 bases; nucleotides not matched to a gene: 12. There are 14 residues in the CDR3. The chain's CDR3 is CASSPQFGQDGQYF. CDR3 in DNA: TGTGCCAGCAGCCCGCAATTCGGACAGGACGGGCAGTACTTC.

V and J are TRBV6-1 and TRBJ1-1, with D maybe TRBD1 (6 bases). The CDR3 is 15 residues long. The V gene lost 0 bases and the J gene lost 4 bases, with 12 bases spanning the gap. CDR1 is MNHNS and CDR2 is SASEGT in the germline V gene. The CDR3 DNA sequence: TGTGCCAGCAGTGAAGCGGGCAGGGGTGGCACTGAAGCTTTCTTT. This gives the protein CASSEAGRGGTEAFF.

This clone was picked up a small number of times. The rearrangement uses TRBV15 and TRBJ1-1; D not certain. Germline V gene sequence: CDR1 LNHNV, CDR2 YYDKDF (reference sequence). The length of the CDR3 is 13 residues. V was shortened by 0 bases and J by 8 bases, with 10 bases between the two germline ends. In DNA form, the CDR3 reads TGTGCCACCAGCAGAGATTCAGGCCGGGAAGCTTTCTTT. Residues: CATSRDSGREAFF. Together with reference TRBV15 and TRBJ1-1, the CDR3 gives the full variable domain: DAMVIQNPRYQVTQFGKPVTLSCSQTLNHNVMYWYQQKSSQAPKLLFHYYDKDFNNEADTPDNFQSRRPNTSFCFLDIRSPGLGDTAMYLCATSRDSGREAFFGQGTRLTVV.

The rearrangement joins TRBV5-1 to TRBJ2-7; 9 bases agree with TRBD1. There are 15 residues in the CDR3. The V segment lost 4 bases and the J segment 2 bases; nucleotides outside the gene matches: 7. The germline V gene has CDR1 SGHRS and CDR2 YFSETQ. CDR3 residues: CASSTTGGAAYEQYF. CDR3 DNA: TGCGCCAGCAGCACTACAGGGGGCGCCGCCTACGAGCAGTACTTC.

This clone was observed a handful of times. This chain joins TRBV27 and TRBJ1-5; D possibly corresponds to TRBD1 (6 bases). Per the germline V gene, CDR1 is MNHEY and CDR2 is SMNVEV (reference sequence). The V end was cut by 1 base, the J end by 7 bases, with 11 bases between. The length of the CDR3 is 14 residues. The CDR3 nucleotides are TGTGCCAGCAGTTTATGGGCAGGGGAACAGCCCCAGCATTTT. As protein: CASSLWAGEQPQHF.

The count of this clone is one. This chain uses TRBV7-2 with TRBJ1-4; D is ambiguous. This CDR3 has 13 residues. Germline-derived CDR1 and CDR2 are SGHTA and FQGNSA. With 3 bases removed from V and 7 bases from J, the gap between germline ends came to 9 bases. CDR3 loop: CASSFSRGEKLFF. CDR3 sequence (DNA): TGTGCCAGCAGCTTTTCCAGAGGTGAAAAACTGTTTTTT.

The chain employs TRBV7-9 and TRBJ1-1; D remains ambiguous. The CDR3 is made up of 15 amino acids. Trimming stripped 2 bases from V and 2 bases from J, with 12 bases between. Germline loops: CDR1 SEHNR, CDR2 FQNEAQ (reference sequence). The CDR3, as DNA: TGTGCCAGCAGCTTATTATGGGCAGTAAACACTGAAGCTTTCTTT. Translated, it gives CASSLLWAVNTEAFF.

The chain joins TRBV3-1 (or the pseudogene TRBV3-2) to TRBJ1-5; maybe TRBD1 (6 bases). V was trimmed by 1 base and J by 6 bases, leaving 10 bases between them. In germline, CDR1 is LGHDT, CDR2 YNNKEL (reference sequence). The CDR3 length is 14 residues. The DNA for the CDR3 is TGTGCCAGCAGCCAAGTCAGGGGTATTCAGCCCCAGCATTTT. This codes for CASSQVRGIQPQHF.

V is TRBV19 and J is TRBJ1-6; a weak D match, TRBD1 (5 bases). CDR3 length equals 16 residues. Germline-derived CDR1 and CDR2 are LNHDA and SQIVND (reference sequence). V lost 5 bases, J lost 2 bases, and 13 bases lay in between. CDR3 sequence reads: CASSYSGRTYNSPLHF. In DNA, the CDR3 is TGTGCCAGTAGTTACTCGGGACGGACCTATAATTCACCCCTCCACTTT.

The V call is TRBV9, the J call TRBJ2-6; D gene unclear. Germline lookup yields CDR1 SGDLS and CDR2 YYNGEE. This CDR3 contains 16 residues. The V gene lost 0 bases and the J gene lost 0 bases, with 7 bases spanning the gap. CDR3 coding DNA: TGTGCCAGCAGCGTAGGTCATAGCTCTGGGGCCAACGTCCTGACTTTC. Translation gives CASSVGHSSGANVLTF.